The rows below give T cell receptor beta chains drawn from one sample of a study of technical replicates of blood from a handful of donors. Using immunoSEQ multiplex PCR, the repertoire was profiled, and TCRdb retains in-frame clones only, with some absent. The table records roughly 50,000 clones, around 95% of them present only once. Sequencing input: PBMCs. The receptors were gathered from a human donor in good health. Some clones in this sample may be carry-over from other donors' samples. CDR3s include the opening cysteine and the closing phenylalanine or tryptophan. Each record gives: clone size, J gene, D gene, V gene, CDR3 DNA, CDR3 protein. The D gene is left open where the match is weak. Size values are once, few and many counts, or a class for expanded clones, and some rows have none.

clone size: -; J gene: TRBJ2-1; D gene: TRBD1; V gene: TRBV29-1; CDR3 DNA: TGCAGCGTTCGACAGGGGGGGCATGAGCAGTTCTTC; CDR3 protein: CSVRQGGHEQFF
clone size: -; J gene: TRBJ2-1; D gene: -; V gene: TRBV4-2; CDR3 DNA: TGTGCCAGCAGCCAGGCAGGCCGAAGCTCCTACAATGAGCAGTTCTTC; CDR3 protein: CASSQAGRSSYNEQFF
clone size: -; J gene: TRBJ2-7; D gene: -; V gene: TRBV27; CDR3 DNA: TGTGCCAGCAGTTTTTACGGGGGAGTCATGTACGAGCAGTACTTC; CDR3 protein: CASSFYGGVMYEQYF
clone size: -; J gene: TRBJ2-2; D gene: -; V gene: TRBV9; CDR3 DNA: TGTGCCAGCAGCGAAAGCGCGAACACCGGGGAGCTGTTTTTT; CDR3 protein: CASSESANTGELFF
clone size: large; J gene: TRBJ2-3; D gene: -; V gene: TRBV7-2; CDR3 DNA: TGTGCCAGCAGCTTATGGGGCGGGATAACAGATACGCAGTATTTT; CDR3 protein: CASSLWGGITDTQYF
clone size: -; J gene: TRBJ2-2; D gene: TRBD1; V gene: TRBV5-1; CDR3 DNA: TGCGCCAGCAGCTGGATGACAGGGATCACCGGGGAGCTGTTTTTT; CDR3 protein: CASSWMTGITGELFF
clone size: -; J gene: TRBJ1-2; D gene: -; V gene: TRBV4-3; CDR3 DNA: TGCGCCAGCAGCCATTCAGGGGCCTTGGGCTATGGCTACACCTTC; CDR3 protein: CASSHSGALGYGYTF
clone size: -; J gene: TRBJ2-7; D gene: TRBD1; V gene: TRBV7-3; CDR3 DNA: TGTGCCAGCAGTTGGGACAGGGCCCACGAGCAGTACTTC; CDR3 protein: CASSWDRAHEQYF
clone size: once; J gene: TRBJ2-7; D gene: TRBD2; V gene: TRBV11-2; CDR3 DNA: TGTGCCAGCACCCTTGGGGCGGGAGCCACCTACGAGCAGTACTTC; CDR3 protein: CASTLGAGATYEQYF
clone size: -; J gene: TRBJ2-1; D gene: -; V gene: TRBV4-3; CDR3 DNA: TGCGCCAGCAGCCAGAGTTTGACAGCCAGCTCCTACAATGAGCAGTTCTTC; CDR3 protein: CASSQSLTASSYNEQFF
clone size: -; J gene: TRBJ1-1; D gene: TRBD1; V gene: TRBV27; CDR3 DNA: TGTGCCAGCAGTTTCAGGGGGCCCGTGAACACTGAAGCTTTCTTT; CDR3 protein: CASSFRGPVNTEAFF
clone size: -; J gene: TRBJ2-7; D gene: -; V gene: TRBV19; CDR3 DNA: TGTGCCAGTAGTTTTGACCCAGGACTAACCTACGAGCAGTACTTC; CDR3 protein: CASSFDPGLTYEQYF
clone size: -; J gene: TRBJ2-7; D gene: TRBD2; V gene: TRBV5-8; CDR3 DNA: TGTGCCAGCAGCTGGGGGTTTAGCGGGAGCTCCGAGCAGTACTTC; CDR3 protein: CASSWGFSGSSEQYF
clone size: few; J gene: TRBJ1-1; D gene: -; V gene: TRBV6-5; CDR3 DNA: TGTGCCAGCCGCCGGGGGACTGAAGCTTTCTTT; CDR3 protein: CASRRGTEAFF
clone size: -; J gene: TRBJ2-7; D gene: -; V gene: TRBV27; CDR3 DNA: TGTGCCAGCAGTTTTCAGGGTAGCTACGAGCAGTACTTC; CDR3 protein: CASSFQGSYEQYF
clone size: -; J gene: TRBJ2-7; D gene: TRBD1; V gene: TRBV19; CDR3 DNA: TGTGCCAGTAGCCAGACAGGGACCTCCTACGAGCAGTACTTC; CDR3 protein: CASSQTGTSYEQYF
clone size: -; J gene: TRBJ1-6; D gene: -; V gene: TRBV6-5; CDR3 DNA: TGTGCCAGCAGTGCAGGGTCCGTGCGATCACCCCTCCACTTT; CDR3 protein: CASSAGSVRSPLHF
clone size: -; J gene: TRBJ2-3; D gene: TRBD2; V gene: TRBV18; CDR3 DNA: TGTGCCAGCTCACCACAGGGACTAGCGGAGTTTGGCGCAGATACGCAGTATTTT; CDR3 protein: CASSPQGLAEFGADTQYF
clone size: -; J gene: TRBJ2-3; D gene: TRBD2; V gene: TRBV11-2; CDR3 DNA: TGTGCCAGCAGCTTGGACGGCGGGAGGGGCACAGATACGCAGTATTTT; CDR3 protein: CASSLDGGRGTDTQYF
clone size: -; J gene: TRBJ1-4; D gene: TRBD1; V gene: TRBV4-1; CDR3 DNA: TGCGCCAGCAGCCTAGTTACGGACAGGGCGAGTGAAAAACTGTTTTTT; CDR3 protein: CASSLVTDRASEKLFF
clone size: -; J gene: TRBJ2-7; D gene: -; V gene: TRBV6-5; CDR3 DNA: TGTGCCAGCAGCCATCAGGGCTACGAGCAGTACTTC; CDR3 protein: CASSHQGYEQYF
clone size: once; J gene: TRBJ2-1; D gene: -; V gene: TRBV18; CDR3 DNA: TGTGCCAGCTCCCCTACCACTACCGGGAAGCGTGACAATGAGCAGTTCTTC; CDR3 protein: CASSPTTTGKRDNEQFF
clone size: -; J gene: TRBJ2-2; D gene: TRBD2; V gene: TRBV5-6; CDR3 DNA: TGTGCCAGCACCACTATCGGAGCGGGGGGCACCGGGGAGCTGTTTTTT; CDR3 protein: CASTTIGAGGTGELFF
clone size: -; J gene: TRBJ2-3; D gene: TRBD2; V gene: TRBV7-2; CDR3 DNA: TGTGCCAGCAGCTTAGAGGCTAGCGGGAGTACAGATACGCAGTATTTT; CDR3 protein: CASSLEASGSTDTQYF
clone size: -; J gene: TRBJ2-7; D gene: -; V gene: TRBV7-8; CDR3 DNA: TGTGCCAGCAGCCGAAGGTTGGGAGAGACCTACGAGCAGTACTTC; CDR3 protein: CASSRRLGETYEQYF
clone size: -; J gene: TRBJ2-1; D gene: TRBD1; V gene: TRBV5-1; CDR3 DNA: TGCGCCAGCAGGCCTACAGGGGGCGCCTACAATGAGCAGTTCTTC; CDR3 protein: CASRPTGGAYNEQFF
clone size: -; J gene: TRBJ1-1; D gene: -; V gene: TRBV5-1; CDR3 DNA: TGCGCCAGCAGCTTGCAGGGGCGCGGTGTCAATGAAGCTTTCTTT; CDR3 protein: CASSLQGRGVNEAFF
clone size: -; J gene: TRBJ1-5; D gene: TRBD1; V gene: TRBV19; CDR3 DNA: TGTGCCAGTAGTACCCCGACAGGGAATCAGCCCCAGCATTTT; CDR3 protein: CASSTPTGNQPQHF
clone size: -; J gene: TRBJ2-5; D gene: TRBD2; V gene: TRBV2; CDR3 DNA: TGTGCCAGCAGAGGTCCTAGCGGGGGGCAAGAGACCCAGTACTTC; CDR3 protein: CASRGPSGGQETQYF
clone size: -; J gene: TRBJ1-1; D gene: -; V gene: TRBV11-2; CDR3 DNA: TGTGCCAGCAGCTTAGCCCAGGGGATGAACACTGAAGCTTTCTTT; CDR3 protein: CASSLAQGMNTEAFF
clone size: -; J gene: TRBJ2-7; D gene: -; V gene: TRBV5-4; CDR3 DNA: TGTGCCAGCAGCCCCGCACTGTCCTACGAGCAGTACTTC; CDR3 protein: CASSPALSYEQYF
clone size: once; J gene: TRBJ2-3; D gene: TRBD1; V gene: TRBV27; CDR3 DNA: TGTGCCAGCAGCCCGGACAGGGAAAATACAGATACGCAGTATTTT; CDR3 protein: CASSPDRENTDTQYF
clone size: -; J gene: TRBJ2-7; D gene: -; V gene: TRBV5-1; CDR3 DNA: TGCGCCAGCAGCTTGGACCACGGACTTAACGAGCAGTACTTC; CDR3 protein: CASSLDHGLNEQYF
clone size: -; J gene: TRBJ1-1; D gene: -; V gene: TRBV19; CDR3 DNA: TGTGCCAGTAGACCTCGTGGAGACTTGAACACTGAAGCTTTCTTT; CDR3 protein: CASRPRGDLNTEAFF
clone size: -; J gene: TRBJ1-1; D gene: -; V gene: TRBV4-2; CDR3 DNA: TGTGCCAGCAGCCCCCTGCAGGGAACCAACACTGAAGCTTTCTTT; CDR3 protein: CASSPLQGTNTEAFF
clone size: -; J gene: TRBJ1-1; D gene: -; V gene: TRBV6-5; CDR3 DNA: TGTGCCAGCAGTCTAGCCGGGACTCTGGAAGCTTTCTTT; CDR3 protein: CASSLAGTLEAFF
clone size: -; J gene: TRBJ1-2; D gene: TRBD1; V gene: TRBV2; CDR3 DNA: TGTGCCAGCAGGGGAGACAGGGGAGACTATGGCTACACCTTC; CDR3 protein: CASRGDRGDYGYTF
clone size: -; J gene: TRBJ1-2; D gene: TRBD1; V gene: TRBV6-5; CDR3 DNA: TGTGCCAGCAGTTACTCGGACAGGGGGCGCGGCTACACCTTC; CDR3 protein: CASSYSDRGRGYTF
clone size: -; J gene: TRBJ1-1; D gene: -; V gene: TRBV6-1; CDR3 DNA: TGTGCCAGCAGTTCAACCTCCTGGGAGAGCGTGGCTTTCTTT; CDR3 protein: CASSSTSWESVAFF
clone size: -; J gene: TRBJ1-5; D gene: -; V gene: TRBV7-8; CDR3 DNA: TGTGCCAGCAGCTTAGTAGCTGGGAATCAGCCCCAGCATTTT; CDR3 protein: CASSLVAGNQPQHF
clone size: -; J gene: TRBJ2-1; D gene: TRBD2; V gene: TRBV7-2; CDR3 DNA: TGTGCCAGCAGCCAGACTAGCGGACGGAATGAGCAGTTCTTC; CDR3 protein: CASSQTSGRNEQFF
clone size: once; J gene: TRBJ2-7; D gene: -; V gene: TRBV11-2; CDR3 DNA: TGTGCCAGCAGCTTAAATTCTGGGCAGGGGATCTACGAGCAGTACTTC; CDR3 protein: CASSLNSGQGIYEQYF
clone size: -; J gene: TRBJ1-5; D gene: -; V gene: TRBV2; CDR3 DNA: TGTGCCACCCGGGAGGGAGGGAGGGATCAGCCCCAGCATTTT; CDR3 protein: CATREGGRDQPQHF
clone size: -; J gene: TRBJ2-7; D gene: TRBD2; V gene: TRBV6-5; CDR3 DNA: TGTGCCAGCAGACCAACGGGACTAGCGGATTACGAGCAGTACTTC; CDR3 protein: CASRPTGLADYEQYF
clone size: once; J gene: TRBJ2-5; D gene: -; V gene: TRBV9; CDR3 DNA: TGTGCCAGCAGCGTAGCTCCGGGAGAAGAGACCCAGTACTTC; CDR3 protein: CASSVAPGEETQYF
clone size: -; J gene: TRBJ2-5; D gene: TRBD1; V gene: TRBV2; CDR3 DNA: TGTGCCAGCAGCTCCCGGACAGGGGGCAGGGAGACCCAGTACTTC; CDR3 protein: CASSSRTGGRETQYF
clone size: -; J gene: TRBJ1-2; D gene: -; V gene: TRBV6-5; CDR3 DNA: TGTGCCAGCAGGACGGACAGTAACTATGGCTACACCTTC; CDR3 protein: CASRTDSNYGYTF
clone size: -; J gene: TRBJ1-2; D gene: -; V gene: TRBV25-1; CDR3 DNA: TGTGCCAGCAGTGAATACGTGGGGGCAAATGGCTACACCTTC; CDR3 protein: CASSEYVGANGYTF
clone size: -; J gene: TRBJ1-3; D gene: -; V gene: TRBV30; CDR3 DNA: TGTGCCGGCATCGGGGGTCGTTCCGGAAACACCATATATTTT; CDR3 protein: CAGIGGRSGNTIYF
clone size: -; J gene: TRBJ2-3; D gene: TRBD1; V gene: TRBV29-1; CDR3 DNA: TGCAGCGTTGAAGACCCCTGGACAGGGGGACGCACAGATACGCAGTATTTT; CDR3 protein: CSVEDPWTGGRTDTQYF
clone size: once; J gene: TRBJ2-1; D gene: -; V gene: TRBV7-3; CDR3 DNA: TGTGCCAGCAGGAAGGACAGTTACAATGAGCAGTTCTTC; CDR3 protein: CASRKDSYNEQFF
clone size: -; J gene: TRBJ2-7; D gene: -; V gene: TRBV29-1; CDR3 DNA: TGCAGCGGCTCTAGCAGCTACGAGCAGTACTTC; CDR3 protein: CSGSSSYEQYF
clone size: once; J gene: TRBJ2-2; D gene: TRBD2; V gene: TRBV5-1; CDR3 DNA: TGCGCCAGCAGCGTAGCGGGAGGGAACACCGGGGAGCTGTTTTTT; CDR3 protein: CASSVAGGNTGELFF
clone size: -; J gene: TRBJ2-6; D gene: TRBD2; V gene: TRBV7-8; CDR3 DNA: TGTGCCAGCAGCTTATACCGAGTAGGACTAGCGGGCTCTGGGGCCAACGTCCTGACTTTC; CDR3 protein: CASSLYRVGLAGSGANVLTF
clone size: -; J gene: TRBJ2-1; D gene: TRBD2; V gene: TRBV4-3; CDR3 DNA: TGCGCCAGCAGCCAAGATCGCCTAGCGGGCAATGAGCAGTTCTTC; CDR3 protein: CASSQDRLAGNEQFF
clone size: -; J gene: TRBJ1-2; D gene: TRBD1; V gene: TRBV27; CDR3 DNA: TGTGCCAGCAGTTCAGGGGGCGTACCCTATGGCTACACCTTC; CDR3 protein: CASSSGGVPYGYTF